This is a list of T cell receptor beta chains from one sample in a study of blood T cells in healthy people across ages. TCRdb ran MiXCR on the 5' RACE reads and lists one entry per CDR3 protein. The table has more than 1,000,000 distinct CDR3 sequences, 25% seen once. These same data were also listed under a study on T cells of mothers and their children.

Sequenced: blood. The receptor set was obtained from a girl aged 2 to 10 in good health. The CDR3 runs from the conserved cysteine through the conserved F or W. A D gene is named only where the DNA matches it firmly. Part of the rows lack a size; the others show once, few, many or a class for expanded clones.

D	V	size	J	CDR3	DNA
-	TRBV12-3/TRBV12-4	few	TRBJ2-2	CATERITGELFF	TGTGCCACCGAGCGAATCACCGGGGAGCTGTTTTTT
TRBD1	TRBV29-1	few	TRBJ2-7	CSVGDRASYEQYF	TGCAGCGTTGGGGACAGGGCAAGCTACGAGCAGTACTTC
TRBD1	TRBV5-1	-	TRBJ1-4	CASSFRTGFNDEKLFF	TGCGCCAGCAGCTTTCGGACAGGGTTCAACGATGAAAAACTGTTTTTT
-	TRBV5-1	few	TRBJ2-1	CASNSGNEQFF	TGCGCCAGTAATTCGGGCAATGAGCAGTTCTTC
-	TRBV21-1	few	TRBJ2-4	CASSSPLRDQQYF	TGTGCCAGCAGCAGCCCTCTGAGGGACCAGCAGTACTTC
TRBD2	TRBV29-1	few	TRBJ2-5	CSVAPLAGQETQYF	TGCAGCGTTGCACCGCTAGCGGGACAAGAGACCCAGTACTTC
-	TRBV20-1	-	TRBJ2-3	CSARDWGPATQYF	TGCAGTGCTAGAGATTGGGGGCCCGCCACGCAGTATTTT
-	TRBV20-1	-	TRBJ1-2	CSASADPHGTF	TGCAGTGCTTCGGCGGATCCCCATGGCACCTTC
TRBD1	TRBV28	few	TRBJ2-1	CASSFGKPRDRGEDNEQFF	TGTGCCAGCAGTTTCGGAAAACCCCGGGACAGGGGGGAGGACAATGAGCAGTTCTTC
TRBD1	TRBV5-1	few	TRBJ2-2	CASSLPTGDTGELFF	TGCGCCAGCAGCTTGCCGACAGGGGACACCGGGGAGCTGTTTTTT
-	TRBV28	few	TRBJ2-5	CASRSGLSTQYF	TGTGCCAGCAGGTCAGGACTTTCGACCCAGTACTTC
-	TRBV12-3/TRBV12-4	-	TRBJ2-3	CASSSGTAGGDTQYF	TGTGCCAGCAGTTCCGGGACCGCGGGTGGAGATACGCAGTATTTT
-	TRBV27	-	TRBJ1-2	CASGVMPQGTYGYTF	TGTGCCAGCGGTGTAATGCCTCAGGGGACCTATGGCTACACCTTC
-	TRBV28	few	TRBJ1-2	CASSPPGPTNYGYTF	TGTGCCAGCAGTCCCCCGGGACCAACTAACTATGGCTACACCTTC
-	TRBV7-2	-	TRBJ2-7	CASSLSGPGDLEQYF	TGTGCCAGCAGCTTATCGGGACCCGGGGATCTCGAGCAGTACTTC
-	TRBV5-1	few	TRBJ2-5	CASSLAMGRETQYF	TGCGCCAGCAGCTTGGCAATGGGGAGAGAGACCCAGTACTTC
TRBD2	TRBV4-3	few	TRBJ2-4	CASSRTSAEADIQYF	TGCGCCAGCAGCCGCACTAGCGCGGAGGCAGACATTCAGTACTTC
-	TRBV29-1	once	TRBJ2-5	CSVEFGSAQETQYF	TGCAGCGTTGAATTCGGGAGCGCCCAAGAGACCCAGTACTTC
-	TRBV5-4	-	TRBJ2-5	CASSLARSPQTQYF	TGTGCCAGCAGCTTGGCCCGGAGTCCGCAGACCCAGTACTTC
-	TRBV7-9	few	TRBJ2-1	CASSFQSVDEQFF	TGTGCCAGCAGCTTTCAGTCAGTCGATGAGCAGTTCTTC
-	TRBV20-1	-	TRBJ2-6	CSARDPGTGANVLTF	TGCAGTGCTAGAGATCCAGGGACTGGGGCCAACGTCCTGACTTTC
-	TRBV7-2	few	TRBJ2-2	CASSSQTGEGGELFF	TGTGCCAGCAGCTCCCAGACAGGGGAGGGCGGGGAGCTGTTTTTT
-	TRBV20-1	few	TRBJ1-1	CSAIPENTEAFF	TGCAGTGCTATCCCCGAGAACACTGAAGCTTTCTTT
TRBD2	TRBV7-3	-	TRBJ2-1	CASSLLAGLNNEQFF	TGTGCCAGCAGCCTACTAGCGGGCTTGAACAATGAGCAGTTCTTC
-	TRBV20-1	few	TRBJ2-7	CSARAGLYYEQYF	TGCAGTGCTAGAGCGGGGTTATACTACGAGCAGTACTTC
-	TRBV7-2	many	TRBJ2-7	CASSLGASGTYEQYF	TGTGCCAGCAGCTTAGGAGCGAGCGGAACCTACGAGCAGTACTTC
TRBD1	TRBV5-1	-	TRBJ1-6	CASNDREDSPLHF	TGCGCCAGCAACGACAGGGAAGACTCACCCCTCCACTTT
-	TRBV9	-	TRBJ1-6	CASSVGGGGQHLHF	TGTGCCAGCAGCGTAGGTGGGGGGGGGCAACACCTCCACTTT
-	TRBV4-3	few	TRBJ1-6	CASSQGTKNSPLHF	TGCGCCAGCAGCCAAGGGACAAAAAATTCACCCCTCCACTTT
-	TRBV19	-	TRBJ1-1	CASKPRTSTNTEAFF	TGTGCCAGCAAGCCGAGGACATCAACAAACACTGAAGCTTTCTTT
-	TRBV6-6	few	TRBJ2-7	CASATPRERSYEQYF	TGTGCCAGCGCGACACCCAGGGAACGCTCCTACGAGCAGTACTTC
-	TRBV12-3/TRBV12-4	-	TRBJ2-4	CASSFPIGAGIAKNIQYF	TGTGCCAGCAGTTTCCCGATAGGGGCGGGGATAGCCAAAAACATTCAGTACTTC
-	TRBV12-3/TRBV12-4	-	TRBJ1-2	CASSRGFALGYTF	TGTGCCAGCAGCCGGGGCTTCGCCTTGGGCTACACCTTC
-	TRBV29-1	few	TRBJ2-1	CSVAEVLNEQFF	TGCAGCGTAGCTGAAGTCCTGAATGAGCAGTTCTTC
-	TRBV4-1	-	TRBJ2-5	CASSQDGRGGQETQYF	TGCGCCAGCAGCCAAGATGGTAGGGGGGGACAAGAGACCCAGTACTTC
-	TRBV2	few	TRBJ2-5	CASSEYDLPFNF	TGTGCCAGCAGTGAATACGATCTGCCCTTCAACTTC
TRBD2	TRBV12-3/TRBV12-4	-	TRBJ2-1	CASRLGLAQFF	TGTGCCAGCAGACTAGGACTAGCCCAGTTCTTC